These T cell receptor beta chains were read from a single sample in a study of blood T cells in healthy people across ages. TCRdb re-derived calls from the 5' RACE reads in MiXCR, one entry per CDR3 protein. The sample lists 980,000 or so distinct CDR3 sequences, roughly 43% occurring once. Sequencing used blood. The receptors were sampled from a man aged 25-40 years in good health. CDR3s include the opening cysteine and the closing phenylalanine or tryptophan.

CASSPGGVSGNTIYF | TRBJ1-3 | TRBV5-1
CSAPWAGANLGTQYF | TRBJ2-3 | TRBV20-1
CASSFGQYEQYF | NA | TRBV5-1
CASSLARGGPSYNEQFF | TRBJ2-1 | TRBV11-2
CASSLSMGGGGYTF | TRBJ1-2 | TRBV27
CSATRTGWILSQPQHF | TRBJ1-5 | TRBV20-1
CASSLDAGANVLTF | TRBJ2-6 | TRBV7-2
CASSLNGPPETQYF | TRBJ2-5 | TRBV7-2
CASSLSSGPHEQYF | TRBJ2-7 | TRBV7-9
CASTKRPGQVSYEQYF | NA | TRBV6-2/TRBV6-3
CASSLRGLAGSTDTQYF | TRBJ2-3 | TRBV7-8
CSARGTACNEQFF | TRBJ2-1 | TRBV20-1
CASSYERGYETQYF | TRBJ2-5 | TRBV6-6
CASSQNRNTEAFF | TRBJ1-1 | TRBV3-1
CASSLSQAQETQYF | TRBJ2-5 | TRBV5-1
CSPGQGVKNIQYF | TRBJ2-4 | TRBV20-1
CASRQPSSCNEQFF | TRBJ2-1 | TRBV12-3/TRBV12-4